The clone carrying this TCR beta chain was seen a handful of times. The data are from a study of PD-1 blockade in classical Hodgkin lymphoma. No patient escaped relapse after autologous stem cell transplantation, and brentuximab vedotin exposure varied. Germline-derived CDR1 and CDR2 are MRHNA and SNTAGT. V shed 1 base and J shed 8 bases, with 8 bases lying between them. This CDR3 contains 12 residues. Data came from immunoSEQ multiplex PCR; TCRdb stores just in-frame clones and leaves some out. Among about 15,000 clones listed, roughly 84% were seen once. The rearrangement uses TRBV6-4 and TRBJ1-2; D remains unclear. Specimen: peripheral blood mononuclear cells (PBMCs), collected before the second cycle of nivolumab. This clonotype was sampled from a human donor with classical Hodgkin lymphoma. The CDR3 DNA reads TGTGCCAGCAGTGACTACCAAGGGGGCTACACCTTC. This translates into CASSDYQGGYTF.